This TCR beta chain was identified during a study of vaccination and CD4 T cells after COVID-19. Study-wide context: Control cultures used a CEFX viral epitope pool, an HIV-1 Nef peptide pool, or no peptide.

The study sequenced cultured CD4+ T cell DNA using the Oncomine TCR Beta short-read assay. Scientists extracted genomic DNA from CD4+ T cells grown in culture. TCRdb analysed the PCR reads with MiXCR anew, one entry per CDR3 protein. The data show about 8,800 distinct CDR3 sequences, 30% to 35% seen once. The treatment was: roughly 11-day PBMC culture with coronavirus spike peptide pools or control peptides (ViraFEST assay). CD4+ T cells of the unexposed donor were collected before the COVID-19 pandemic (2011-2018). In the ViraFEST assay, peptide-pool expansion preceded TCR sequencing of expanded clonotypes. With SARS-CoV-2 S/N and four cold-coronavirus spikes, unexposed-donor CD4+ T cells were probed, cells permitting. The V end was cut by 4 bases, the J end by 1 base, with 10 bases between. The CDR3 covers 14 residues. Germline V gives CDR1 LNHDA, CDR2 SQIVND (reference sequence). For this clonotype: The antigen is undetermined.

The chain combines TRBV19 with TRBJ1-2; no firm D call. The receptor was derived from a human donor in good health. The sample consisted of CD4+ T cells from blood, cultured in vitro. DNA of the CDR3: TGTGCCAGTAGTACTCGGGTCTTTAACTATGGCTACACCTTC. This codes for CASSTRVFNYGYTF.